This TCR beta chain was sequenced for a study of long-term antiretroviral therapy in people with HIV. General study points: Clones showing expansion before ART dominated the repertoire at all time points.

Between the trimmed V and J ends, which lost 1 base and 2 bases, there was a span of 15 bases. The germline CDR1 and CDR2 sequences are MNHNS and SASEGT. The CDR3 extends over 17 amino acids. They ran version v3.0 of the immunoSEQ assay at survey level. Libraries were prepared by immunoSEQ multiplex PCR; TCRdb keeps only in-frame clonotypes and omits some of them. Of roughly 31,000 clones in the sample, about nine tenths are singletons; the top ten hold around 7.8%. With respect to this clone: Its target is unknown.

This receptor was obtained from a man aged 45 to 65 with HIV. Material: unsorted PBMCs, obtained roughly 5 years before starting antiretroviral therapy. V gene TRBV6-1 combines with J gene TRBJ2-1, with D perhaps TRBD2 (6 bases). CDR3 coding DNA: TGTGCCAGCAGTGAAGACCTCGTTGGGGGGACCTACAATGAGCAGTTCTTC. This codes for CASSEDLVGGTYNEQFF.